The 3 T cell receptor beta chains reported below all come from one sample, sequenced in a study of T cell responses to AZD1222 COVID-19 vaccine. The repertoire was sequenced with immunoSEQ multiplex PCR; TCRdb's copy has only in-frame clones and lacks some. The table records 150,000 or so clones, about 93% of them present only once. The starting material was peripheral blood, obtained on day 0 of AZD1222 vaccination. The receptors derive from an adult in good health.

The chain carries TRBV19 and TRBJ1-4; 7 nucleotides agree with TRBD1. Germline assignment: CDR1 LNHDA and CDR2 SQIVND (reference sequence). V shed 2 bases and J 0 bases; nucleotides not matched to a gene: 18. This CDR3 is 21 amino acids long. CDR3 region: CASSIFATTGKRGATNEKLFF. The CDR3 bases are TGTGCCAGTAGTATATTTGCGACGACAGGGAAAAGGGGTGCAACTAATGAAAAACTGTTTTTT. Full variable domain (outside the CDR3, taken from reference TRBV19 and TRBJ1-4): DGGITQSPKYLFRKEGQNVTLSCEQNLNHDAMYWYRQDPGQGLRLIYYSQIVNDFQKGDIAEGYSVSREKKESFPLTVTSAQKNPTAFYLCASSIFATTGKRGATNEKLFFGSGTQLSVL.

The rearrangement links TRBV28 to TRBJ2-1; D gene uncertain. The CDR3 is made up of 15 amino acids. Trimming removed 1 base from V and 0 bases from J, with 7 bases in between. Germline loops: CDR1 MDHEN, CDR2 SYDVKM. CDR3 region: CASSLYGYSYNEQFF. The CDR3 nucleotides are TGTGCCAGCAGTTTATATGGGTACTCCTACAATGAGCAGTTCTTC.

The chain couples TRBV10-3 to TRBJ2-7; 7 positions match TRBD1. The J segment lost 5 bases and the V segment lost 0 bases, leaving 4 bases of the junction unmatched. Germline V gene lookup returns CDR1 ENHRY and CDR2 SYGVKD. CDR3 size: 14 residues. DNA of the CDR3: TGTGCCATCAGTGAGTCGGGGCAGGGGGACGAGCAGTACTTC. Amino acids: CAISESGQGDEQYF.